Listed below are T cell receptor beta chains from one sample, sequenced in a study of OX40 agonist ivuxolimab in advanced cancers. TCRdb's table, derived via immunoSEQ multiplex PCR, lists solely in-frame clones and lacks some. Of 65,000 to 70,000 clones in the sample, about nine tenths were seen once. The sample in question was CD4+ or CD8+ T cells sorted from blood, obtained in a trial of the OX40 agonist ivuxolimab. The origin of the receptors is an adult with an advanced solid tumor such as melanoma, head and neck, liver or kidney cancer. Each CDR3 is given with its conserved first and last residue. The D gene is left open where the match is weak. Only part of the rows carry a size: once, few, many, or a class if the clone is expanded.

>-|TRBJ1-2|-|13|TRBV21-1
CASSRTGSYGYTF
TGTGCCAGCAGCAGGACAGGGAGCTATGGCTACACCTTC
>TRBD2|TRBJ2-2|-|16|TRBV10-3
CAISAGLARNTGELFF
TGTGCCATCAGTGCTGGACTAGCCAGGAACACCGGGGAGCTGTTTTTT
>TRBD2|TRBJ2-3|few|16|TRBV27
CASSLGAGGFTDTQYF
TGTGCCAGCAGTTTGGGGGCGGGGGGCTTCACAGATACGCAGTATTTT
>-|TRBJ2-5|-|15|TRBV7-9
CASSLAWGLVETQYF
TGTGCCAGCAGCTTAGCGTGGGGATTGGTAGAGACCCAGTACTTC
>-|TRBJ1-2|-|13|TRBV9
CASSQTANYGYTF
TGTGCCAGCAGCCAGACGGCTAACTATGGCTACACCTTC
>-|TRBJ2-1|-|12|TRBV18
CASSPPGNEQFF
TGTGCCAGCTCACCTCCGGGGAATGAGCAGTTCTTC
>-|TRBJ1-3|-|16|TRBV6-5
CASSYTSGSSGNTIYF
TGTGCCAGCAGTTACACGTCGGGCAGCTCTGGAAACACCATATATTTT
>TRBD1|TRBJ1-6|-|21|TRBV10-1
CASSAGGLKKRAVPYNSPLHF
TGCGCCAGCAGTGCAGGGGGTTTGAAAAAGAGGGCCGTCCCCTATAATTCACCCCTCCACTTT
>TRBD1|TRBJ1-2|-|15|TRBV14
CASSPLDRRGGGYTF
TGTGCCAGCAGCCCCCTGGACAGGAGAGGAGGAGGCTACACCTTC
>TRBD1|TRBJ1-6|-|16|TRBV9
CASSQNPGTENSPLHF
TGTGCCAGCAGTCAAAACCCCGGGACAGAAAATTCACCCCTCCACTTT
>TRBD1|TRBJ1-6|-|14|TRBV6-5
CASRDRGQNSPLHF
TGTGCCAGCAGGGACAGGGGGCAAAATTCACCCCTCCACTTT
>-|TRBJ1-2|-|11|TRBV19
CASMEYNGYTF
TGTGCCAGTATGGAGTATAATGGCTACACCTTC
>-|TRBJ2-7|-|11|TRBV7-2
CASSLEYEQYF
TGTGCCAGCAGCTTAGAGTACGAGCAGTACTTC
>TRBD2|TRBJ2-7|-|17|TRBV7-2
CASSFGPISGGVYEQYF
TGTGCCAGCAGCTTTGGGCCTATCAGCGGGGGGGTATACGAGCAGTACTTC
>-|TRBJ1-6|few|15|TRBV18
CASTPLQGSNSPLHF
TGTGCCAGCACTCCATTACAGGGCTCCAATTCACCCCTCCACTTT
>-|TRBJ1-4|-|14|TRBV6-5
CASSPRGAGEKLFF
TGTGCCAGCAGCCCTAGGGGGGCAGGCGAAAAACTGTTTTTT
>-|TRBJ1-4|-|14|TRBV18
CASSQDRANEKLFF
TGTGCCAGCTCACAGGACAGAGCGAATGAAAAACTGTTTTTT
>TRBD1|TRBJ2-3|-|15|TRBV19
CASGQGASGTDTQYF
TGTGCCAGTGGCCAGGGGGCTTCGGGCACAGATACGCAGTATTTT
>-|TRBJ1-6|-|14|TRBV19
CASSIQAGDSPLHF
TGTGCCAGTAGTATTCAGGCCGGGGATTCACCCCTCCACTTT
>-|TRBJ2-2|-|14|TRBV5-1
CASRPGTITGELFF
TGCGCCAGCAGACCCGGGACCATCACCGGGGAGCTGTTTTTT
>-|TRBJ2-3|-|18|TRBV7-2
CASSLAVMGLNSPDTQYF
TGTGCCAGCAGCTTAGCCGTGATGGGGCTCAATAGTCCAGATACGCAGTATTTT
>-|TRBJ1-5|-|13|TRBV4-1
CASSQFGNQPQHF
TGCGCCAGCAGCCAGTTCGGGAATCAGCCCCAGCATTTT
>TRBD1|TRBJ1-3|-|16|TRBV19
CASRYGTGISGNTIYF
TGTGCCAGTAGATATGGGACAGGCATCTCTGGAAACACCATATATTTT
>TRBD2|TRBJ2-3|-|17|TRBV10-3
CAISDVRSGGGADTQYF
TGTGCCATCAGCGACGTCCGTAGCGGGGGAGGTGCAGATACGCAGTATTTT
>-|TRBJ1-1|-|11|TRBV7-9
CASSLQAGAFF
TGTGCCAGCAGCCTGCAGGCGGGTGCTTTCTTT
>-|TRBJ1-2|-|14|TRBV6-1
CASSIGTTNYGYTF
TGTGCCAGCAGCATCGGGACGACTAACTATGGCTACACCTTC
>-|TRBJ1-5|-|13|TRBV19
CASSMGNSQPQHF
TGTGCCAGTAGTATGGGGAACAGTCAGCCCCAGCATTTT
>TRBD2|TRBJ2-1|-|19|TRBV11-2
CASSLVPTSGDPSYNEQFF
TGTGCCAGCAGCTTAGTTCCGACTAGCGGTGACCCCTCCTACAATGAGCAGTTCTTC
>TRBD2|TRBJ2-3|-|16|TRBV19
CASSITPSGYTDTQYF
TGTGCCAGTAGTATCACCCCTAGCGGGTACACAGATACGCAGTATTTT
>-|TRBJ1-1|-|11|TRBV4-3
CASSQDSEAFF
TGCGCCAGCAGCCAAGACAGTGAAGCTTTCTTT
>-|TRBJ2-7|-|16|TRBV19
CASSDPTGRGLNEQYF
TGTGCCAGTAGCGACCCAACGGGGCGGGGTCTGAACGAGCAGTACTTC
>TRBD2|TRBJ2-3|once|18|TRBV7-6
CASRLRALAGGLGDTQYF
TGTGCCAGCAGACTAAGGGCACTAGCGGGGGGGCTTGGAGATACGCAGTATTTT
>-|TRBJ1-6|-|15|TRBV10-3
CAISESVGTNSPLHF
TGTGCCATCAGTGAGTCAGTGGGGACAAATTCACCCCTCCACTTT
>TRBD1|TRBJ2-1|-|17|TRBV13
CASSPPQGDPFYNEQFF
TGTGCCAGCAGCCCACCGCAGGGGGACCCGTTTTACAATGAGCAGTTCTTC
>-|TRBJ2-2|-|15|TRBV9
CASSVQVGGTGELFF
TGTGCCAGCAGCGTCCAAGTGGGGGGTACCGGGGAGCTGTTTTTT
>TRBD1|TRBJ1-2|-|15|TRBV4-2
CASSQEGQGYYGYTF
TGTGCCAGCAGCCAAGAGGGACAGGGATACTATGGCTACACCTTC
>-|TRBJ1-2|once|14|TRBV4-3
CASSQEGGRSGYTF
TGCGCCAGCAGCCAAGAGGGGGGGCGGAGTGGCTACACCTTC
>-|TRBJ1-1|-|12|TRBV29-1
CSVEDTGSEAFF
TGCAGCGTTGAAGATACGGGATCCGAAGCTTTCTTT
>-|TRBJ2-7|-|15|TRBV6-1
CASRLSGPNSYEQYF
TGTGCCAGCAGGCTCTCCGGGCCTAACTCCTACGAGCAGTACTTC
>-|TRBJ2-3|-|16|TRBV5-4
CASSLVGGPVGDTQYF
TGTGCCAGCAGCTTGGTTGGGGGGCCCGTCGGAGATACGCAGTATTTT
>TRBD2|TRBJ2-3|-|18|TRBV13
CASSLAGGSTNSTDTQYF
TGTGCCAGCAGCTTAGCGGGGGGGTCGACGAATAGCACAGATACGCAGTATTTT
>-|TRBJ2-7|-|14|TRBV7-8
CASSLANRDNEQYF
TGTGCCAGCAGCTTAGCGAACAGGGATAACGAGCAGTACTTC
>-|TRBJ1-6|few|19|TRBV21-1
CASSKAVTPGQPCVSPLHF
TGTGCCAGCAGCAAAGCGGTCACTCCGGGACAGCCGTGCGTTTCACCCCTCCACTTT
>-|TRBJ1-1|-|14|TRBV27
CASSPYERNTEAFF
TGTGCCAGCAGTCCCTATGAGAGGAACACTGAAGCTTTCTTT
>-|TRBJ2-7|-|15|TRBV27
CASSPDLIGAYEQYF
TGTGCCAGCAGTCCCGACTTAATAGGGGCCTACGAGCAGTACTTC
>-|TRBJ1-1|once|13|TRBV7-9
CASSLVENTEAFF
TGTGCCAGCAGCTTAGTGGAGAACACTGAAGCTTTCTTT
>-|TRBJ2-5|few|13|TRBV5-1
CASYVGSQETQYF
TGCGCCAGCTACGTCGGGAGCCAAGAGACCCAGTACTTC
>-|TRBJ2-5|-|13|TRBV5-1
CASRTGGEETQYF
TGCGCCAGCAGGACGGGGGGCGAGGAGACCCAGTACTTC
>TRBD2|TRBJ2-2|once|14|TRBV12-5
CASAREGGTGELFF
TGTGCTAGTGCCCGGGAGGGAGGAACCGGGGAGCTGTTTTTT